This entry lists 15 T cell receptor beta chains sequenced from one sample in a study of regulatory T cells in long-lasting Graves disease. As to time point: persistent/refractory GD, antithyroid drugs over 5 years with positive TRAb. The authors made the TCR library using RNA they extracted from PBMCs. Construction of the TCR beta libraries employed iRepertoire HTBI primers in conjunction with Arm-PCR of CDR3 regions. MiXCR, applied by TCRdb to the multiplex PCR reads, yields one record per CDR3 protein. The sample includes about 460,000 distinct CDR3 sequences, about 20% seen only once; the top ten take roughly 13%. The material was peripheral blood mononuclear cells (PBMCs), obtained when the disease was refractory, from a patient treated with antithyroid drugs. The receptor source for this set is a female donor with Graves disease.

On this clonotype: This may be a read error: a much more frequent sequence differs by one nucleotide. This chain connects TRBV29-1 to TRBJ1-2; 10 bases match TRBD1. The CDR3 is made up of 13 amino acids. Germline V gene lookup returns CDR1 SQVTM and CDR2 ANQGSEA. This chain's CDR3 is CSGGGTGDYGYTF. CDR3 nucleotide sequence: TGCAGTGGGGGGGGGACAGGGGACTATGGCTACACCTTC.

The sample holds many counts of this clonotype. The chain carries TRBV6-5 and TRBJ1-2; D ambiguous. Trimming left V 0 bases short and J 6 bases short, with 5 bases between. CDR3 size: 12 residues. Per the germline V gene, CDR1 is MNHEY and CDR2 is SVGAGI. The CDR3 DNA sequence: TGTGCCAGCAGTTACTCGACGGATGGCTACACCTTC. Translated: CASSYSTDGYTF.

This clonotype has a count of ten or more. The chain couples TRBV20-1 to TRBJ2-5; a possible D gene is TRBD2 (5 bases). V lost 1 base, J lost 5 bases, and 8 bases lay in between. The CDR3 runs 12 residues. Germline V gene sequence: CDR1 DFQATT, CDR2 SNEGSKA (reference sequence). The CDR3 DNA follows: TGCAGTGCTAGAGGTAGAGGGGAGACCCAGTACTTC. Its translation is CSARGRGETQYF.

The table lists this clonotype with many counts. This chain uses TRBV6-1 with TRBJ2-7, with D unresolved. This CDR3 spans 15 amino acids. Per the germline V gene, CDR1 is MNHNS and CDR2 is SASEGT. Between the trimmed V and J ends, which lost 6 bases and 3 bases, there was a span of 18 bases. The CDR3 nucleotides are TGTGCCAGCAGCCACCTCCTTCGGGCGGACTACGAGCAGTACTTC. Residues: CASSHLLRADYEQYF.

V gene TRBV18 combines with J gene TRBJ2-5, with a tentative D call TRBD2 (5 bases). Trimming stripped 3 bases from V and 5 bases from J, with 13 bases between. Looked up from germline, CDR1 is KGHSH and CDR2 is LQKENI. This CDR3 spans 14 amino acids. CDR3 region: CASSPRVEPETQYF. The CDR3 DNA reads as TGTGCCAGCTCACCGAGGGTAGAGCCGGAGACCCAGTACTTC.

This chain joins TRBV29-1 and TRBJ2-3, with 11 bases lining up with TRBD2. The V and J ends lost 4 bases and 0 bases, in that order; junction bases with no gene match: 6. The CDR3 is 16 amino acids. CDR1 and CDR2 from the germline V gene are SQVTM and ANQGSEA. The CDR3 region is CSVAGTSGGSTDTQYF. CDR3 nucleotides: TGCAGCGTTGCTGGGACTAGCGGAGGCAGCACAGATACGCAGTATTTT.

This clonotype was observed many times. The rearrangement joins TRBV7-9 to TRBJ1-1; no clear D gene. Trimming removed 6 bases from V and 1 base from J, with 6 bases in between. The CDR3 sequence is 12 residues long. The V gene's germline CDR1 is SEHNR and CDR2 FQNEAQ (reference sequence). CDR3 sequence: CASSVGNTEAFF. CDR3 coding DNA: TGTGCCAGCAGTGTGGGGAACACTGAAGCTTTCTTT.

This clonotype occurred a few times. The genes are TRBV5-5 and TRBJ1-2, with 7 bases aligning to TRBD1. The CDR3 sequence is 16 residues long. In germline, CDR1 is SGHKS, CDR2 YYEKEE (reference sequence). V was pared by 4 bases and J by 3 bases, with 12 bases of the junction left unmatched. The CDR3 DNA is TGTGCCAGCAGCGCCGAACACAGGGGAGTAGACTATGGCTACACCTTC. Amino acids: CASSAEHRGVDYGYTF.

The CDR3 protein is CASSLQWDTEAFF. The CDR3 DNA reads TGTGCCAGCTCACTCCAATGGGACACTGAAGCTTTCTTT. V gene TRBV18 combines with J gene TRBJ1-1; D gene uncertain. CDR1 and CDR2 from the germline V gene are KGHSH and LQKENI. V was shortened by 4 bases and J by 3 bases, with 9 bases between the two germline ends. The CDR3 extends over 13 amino acids.

This clonotype appeared a single time. This chain connects TRBV11-2 to TRBJ2-1; TRBD1 aligns across 9 bases. The CDR3 spans 14 residues. Trimming at V came to 5 bases and at J to 7 bases, leaving 6 bases not matched to a gene. CDR1 is SGHAT and CDR2 is FQNNGV in the germline V gene. The CDR3 bases are TGTGCCAGCAGCCCTCTCGGACAGGGGAATGAGCAGTTCTTC. This sequence encodes CASSPLGQGNEQFF.

This clonotype appeared many times. The rearrangement uses TRBV28 and TRBJ2-7, with 8 bases fitting TRBD1. The junction had 10 bases not matched to a gene; V was cut back by 6 bases and J by 6 bases. Germline CDR1 reads MDHEN; CDR2 reads SYDVKM. The CDR3 sequence is 14 residues long. The chain's CDR3 is CASRVTGDFPEQYF. The CDR3 bases are TGTGCCAGCAGAGTGACAGGGGACTTTCCCGAGCAGTACTTC.

V usage is TRBV7-2 and J usage is TRBJ1-3; a weak D match, TRBD1 (5 bases). Between the trimmed V and J ends, which lost 5 bases and 2 bases, there was a span of 13 bases. In germline, CDR1 is SGHTA, CDR2 FQGNSA. This CDR3 spans 15 amino acids. The CDR3 sequence: CASSPPTETGNTIYF. The CDR3, as DNA: TGTGCCAGCAGCCCACCGACAGAGACTGGAAACACCATATATTTT.

V usage is TRBV7-6 and J usage is TRBJ1-6, with D possibly matching TRBD1 (6 bases). This CDR3 is built from 17 residues. Germline CDR1 SGHVS, CDR2 FNYEAQ. The V gene lost 1 base and the J gene lost 5 bases, with 15 bases spanning the gap. The CDR3 coding sequence is TGTGCCAGCAGCTTAGGGGCCCGAGAGGGGGATAATTCACCCCTCCACTTT. Protein: CASSLGAREGDNSPLHF.

This clonotype was seen a few times. The chain carries TRBV4-2 and TRBJ1-6; perhaps TRBD1 as D (5 bases). Per germline, CDR1 LGHNA and CDR2 YNFKEQ. The CDR3 contains 14 residues. Trimming left V 4 bases short and J 7 bases short, with 11 bases between. The CDR3 spells CASSPRDGNSPLHF. CDR3 sequence (DNA): TGTGCCAGCAGCCCGCGGGACGGAAATTCACCCCTCCACTTT.

This sequence joins TRBV19 and TRBJ2-7; 10 nucleotides line up with TRBD1. J was trimmed by 0 bases and V by 9 bases; bases with no gene match: 8. The V gene's germline CDR1 is LNHDA and CDR2 SQIVND (reference sequence). This CDR3 has 15 residues. In nucleotides, the CDR3 is TGTGCCAGCACCCGGACAGGGGGTTTCTCCTACGAGCAGTACTTC. As protein: CASTRTGGFSYEQYF.